The 8 T cell receptor beta chains listed next were all sequenced from one sample in a study of lymphopenia after photon versus proton radiotherapy. TCRdb's table, derived via immunoSEQ multiplex PCR, lists solely in-frame clones and lacks some. The sample shows over 50,000 clones, about 86% of them seen only once. The sequencing used peripheral blood, collected from a patient treated with photon-based radiotherapy. The receptors stem from a man aged 35 to 55 with gastric cancer.

The chain has TRBV5-1 and TRBJ1-2, with a tentative D call TRBD1 (6 bases). From germline, CDR1 is SGHRS and CDR2 YFSETQ. The germline V and J ends were trimmed by 4 bases and 0 bases, with 19 bases remaining between them. The CDR3 loop spans 17 amino acids. The CDR3 bases are TGCGCCAGCAGCAGGGAGGACAGTGCGGTGGCTAACTATGGCTACACCTTC. Protein: CASSREDSAVANYGYTF.

The V gene is TRBV6-1, the J gene TRBJ1-5; D is unclear. This CDR3 has 13 amino acids. Germline CDR1 is MNHNS and CDR2 is SASEGT. The germline V and J ends were trimmed by 7 bases and 4 bases, with 11 bases remaining between them. CDR3 sequence: CASTPNGNQPQHF. The CDR3 DNA reads as TGTGCCAGCACCCCCAACGGTAATCAGCCCCAGCATTTT.

This clone was counted only a few times. The chain links TRBV10-3 to TRBJ2-7, with 7 bases that match TRBD1. The CDR3 is 14 amino acids. From germline, CDR1 is ENHRY and CDR2 SYGVKD. With 3 bases clipped from V and 0 bases from J, the junction kept 2 bases outside the gene matches. For the CDR3, the DNA is TGTGCCATCAGTGAAGGGGACAGCTCCTACGAGCAGTACTTC. This gives the protein CAISEGDSSYEQYF.

The V and J genes are TRBV6-5 and TRBJ1-3; D is possibly TRBD1 (6 bases). CDR1 is MNHEY, CDR2 SVGAGI, per germline. V dropped 10 bases and J dropped 0 bases, with 10 bases sitting between them. The CDR3 runs 13 residues. The CDR3 sequence: CATWDNSGNTIYF. Written as DNA, the CDR3 is TGTGCCACCTGGGACAACTCTGGAAACACCATATATTTT.

V gene TRBV7-9 combines with J gene TRBJ1-2; D is unresolved. Between the trimmed V and J ends, which lost 1 base and 4 bases, there was a span of 10 bases. This CDR3 has 14 amino acids. Germline lookup yields CDR1 SEHNR and CDR2 FQNEAQ (reference sequence). This chain's CDR3 is CASSLDVKSYGYTF. The CDR3 DNA follows: TGTGCCAGCAGCTTAGACGTAAAGTCCTATGGCTACACCTTC.

The V gene is TRBV7-9, the J gene TRBJ1-1, with 9 positions matching TRBD1. The CDR3 is made up of 15 amino acids. Germline CDR1 and CDR2: SEHNR and FQNEAQ (reference sequence). V trimming: 3 bases; J trimming: 1 base; junction bases outside the gene matches: 3. The CDR3 is CASSFRTGANTEAFF. The DNA of the CDR3 is TGTGCCAGCAGCTTTCGGACAGGGGCGAACACTGAAGCTTTCTTT.

The chain recombines TRBV29-1 with TRBJ2-7; TRBD1 matches 11 bases. This CDR3 has 17 residues. Germline V CDR1 and CDR2: SQVTM, ANQGSEA. J lost 4 bases, V lost 2 bases, and 13 bases had no gene match. CDR3 amino acids: CSVEHTGTGGFTYEQYF. The CDR3, as DNA: TGCAGCGTTGAACACACCGGGACAGGGGGGTTTACGTACGAGCAGTACTTC.

The chain recombines TRBV5-1 with TRBJ1-4; 7 bases match TRBD1. Germline CDR1 reads SGHRS; CDR2 reads YFSETQ. This CDR3 has 14 amino acids. V was pared by 1 base and J by 6 bases, with 3 bases of the junction left unmatched. The CDR3 here is CASSLSRGYEKLFF. The CDR3 DNA reads TGCGCCAGCAGCTTGTCCAGGGGGTATGAAAAACTGTTTTTT. Using reference TRBV5-1 and TRBJ1-4 for the parts outside the CDR3, the full variable domain is KAGVTQTPRYLIKTRGQQVTLSCSPISGHRSVSWYQQTPGQGLQFLFEYFSETQRNKGNFPGRFSGRQFSNSRSEMNVSTLELGDSALYLCASSLSRGYEKLFFGSGTQLSVL.